These T cell receptor beta chains were read from a single sample in a study of T cells after yellow fever vaccination. TCRdb used MiXCR to reprocess the 5' RACE reads, holding one entry per CDR3 protein. Of around 140,000 distinct CDR3 sequences listed, roughly 8% are singletons. This specimen was CD4+ T cells sorted from PBMCs, taken 5 days after the yellow fever booster vaccination. These TCRs come from a man younger than 40 who received the YFV17D yellow fever vaccine. Both conserved end residues are part of each CDR3.

J | V | CDR3
TRBJ2-5 | TRBV7-2 | CASSLLLETQYF
TRBJ2-1 | TRBV7-2 | CASSSAGGTYNEQFF
TRBJ2-7 | TRBV20-1 | CSAGGRGYEQYF
TRBJ1-4 | TRBV5-1 | CASSLGNGKEKLFF
TRBJ2-1 | TRBV19 | CASSSSYRGVNEQFF
TRBJ2-5 | TRBV5-1 | CASSLLPVETQYF
TRBJ2-6 | TRBV5-1 | CASGSISGANVLTF
TRBJ2-3 | TRBV6-1 | CASIGFREHTQYF
TRBJ1-1 | TRBV5-1 | CASSWGENTEAFF
TRBJ2-3 | TRBV5-1 | CASKLAESTDTQYF
TRBJ2-5 | TRBV12-3/TRBV12-4 | CASSLGTVVETQYF
TRBJ2-7 | TRBV5-6 | CASSLFDGTPSSYEQYF
TRBJ2-1 | TRBV7-6 | CASSPRRDSYNEQFF
TRBJ1-1 | TRBV28 | CASSSWAFEAFF
TRBJ1-1 | TRBV19 | CASSMGMNTEAFF
TRBJ2-2 | TRBV6-2/TRBV6-3 | CASSYLGQINTGELFF
TRBJ2-7 | TRBV20-1 | CSARQGADYEQYF
TRBJ1-6 | TRBV20-1 | CSARPGKINSPLHF
TRBJ2-1 | TRBV7-9 | CASSFEFF
TRBJ2-6 | TRBV27 | CARFTGFGGGANVLTF
TRBJ2-2 | TRBV20-1 | CSARDLRTGELFF
TRBJ2-5 | TRBV9 | CASSVDEGRETQYF
TRBJ2-7 | TRBV7-9 | CASSLRQGVDEQYF
TRBJ2-7 | TRBV20-1 | CSARDTRTSGTDYEQYF
TRBJ2-5 | TRBV28 | CASSLLGGETQYF
TRBJ2-5 | TRBV3-1 | CASIGSRGETQYF
TRBJ2-1 | TRBV5-6 | CASSPVVRREGLGEQFF
TRBJ2-6 | TRBV6-1 | CASSASRGGANVLTF
TRBJ2-2 | TRBV4-3 | CASSQRTGELFF
TRBJ1-6 | TRBV7-2 | CASSARDKSSYNSPLHF
TRBJ2-1 | TRBV15 | CATRRPGLVGDEQFF
TRBJ2-1 | TRBV28 | CASSVTSHSYNEQFF
TRBJ2-6 | TRBV5-1 | CASSFRPSSGANVLTF
TRBJ2-1 | TRBV20-1 | CSAFSGGSYNEQFF
TRBJ2-3 | TRBV24-1 | CATQDPTDTQYF
TRBJ2-1 | TRBV19 | CASSRKGGGSTGNEQFF
TRBJ2-5 | TRBV5-4 | CASSLGGRASVEETQYF
TRBJ2-2 | TRBV28 | CASSDLNTGELFF
TRBJ2-1 | TRBV2 | CASSELQGGNEQFF
TRBJ2-7 | TRBV5-6 | CASSLLGASGNYEQYF
TRBJ2-7 | TRBV4-3 | CASSRLLEPGQYEQYF
TRBJ1-1 | TRBV5-1 | CASSFRVENTEAFF
TRBJ2-1 | TRBV30 | CARDKSYNEQFF
TRBJ2-1 | TRBV7-2 | CASSLDLPPINEQFF
TRBJ2-7 | TRBV5-1 | CASRVGVGQGSPYEQYF
TRBJ1-1 | TRBV7-2 | CASSLAQGFTEAFF